These 20 T cell receptor beta chains were all obtained from the same sample, sequenced in a study of T cell repertoires in ileal Crohn's disease. The time point was: neoterminal ileum biopsy at postoperative endoscopy, about 6 months after surgery. TCRdb's copy holds only in-frame clones and misses some; the assay was immunoSEQ multiplex PCR. The data contain about 13,000 clones, roughly 73% of them seen just once; the ten biggest clones take up under 5%. Sequenced input: ileal tissue. The origin of the receptors is an adult with Crohn's disease.

This clone came up once. V usage is TRBV5-8 and J usage is TRBJ2-5, with 8 bases lining up with TRBD1. The germline V gene has CDR1 SGHTS and CDR2 YDEGEE. This CDR3 has 14 amino acids. V shed 4 bases, J shed 7 bases, and the junction held 9 bases outside the gene matches. The DNA for the CDR3 is TGTGCCAGCAGCCTGGACAGGGCCCTTGGGACCCAGTACTTC. Its protein product is CASSLDRALGTQYF.

The V gene is TRBV14, the J gene TRBJ1-2, with a tentative D call TRBD1 (5 bases). Between the trimmed V and J ends, which lost 3 bases and 6 bases, there was a span of 8 bases. Looked up from germline, CDR1 is SGHDN and CDR2 is FVKESK. The CDR3 runs 12 residues. The chain's CDR3 is CASSHPGHGYTF. DNA for the CDR3: TGTGCCAGCAGCCATCCAGGGCATGGCTACACCTTC.

The gene calls are TRBV6-5 and TRBJ2-1, with TRBD1 matching over 8 bases. Trimming took 5 bases from V and 5 from J; bases not matched to a gene: 8. The CDR3 runs 15 residues. Germline CDR1 MNHEY, CDR2 SVGAGI. The CDR3 region is CASSTGGWVDNEQFF. In DNA, the CDR3 is TGTGCCAGCAGTACAGGGGGTTGGGTTGACAATGAGCAGTTCTTC.

The count of this clone is one. The chain joins TRBV6-1 to TRBJ2-2; 12 positions agree with TRBD2. The CDR3 length is 15 residues. Germline values: CDR1 MNHNS, CDR2 SASEGT. The V segment lost 6 bases and the J segment 3 bases; nucleotides outside the gene matches: 2. CDR3 loop: CASSRTSGDTGELFF. The CDR3, as DNA: TGTGCCAGCAGCCGGACTAGCGGGGACACCGGGGAGCTGTTTTTT.

The genes are TRBV10-3 and TRBJ2-3; D ambiguous. V shed 4 bases and J shed 2 bases, with 7 bases lying between them. This CDR3 spans 13 amino acids. The germline CDR1 and CDR2 sequences are ENHRY and SYGVKD. This chain's CDR3 is CAISGRITDTQYF. Written as DNA, the CDR3 is TGTGCCATCAGTGGCAGGATCACAGATACGCAGTATTTT.

A few counts support this clone. The V call is TRBV5-4, the J call TRBJ2-2; 10 bases are a match to TRBD2. The CDR3 has 17 residues. J was trimmed by 6 bases and V by 0 bases; bases with no gene match: 8. Germline V gene sequence: CDR1 SGHNT, CDR2 YYREEE (reference sequence). CDR3 amino acids: CASSLGGIAGGAGELFF. CDR3 bases: TGTGCCAGCAGCTTGGGGGGAATAGCGGGAGGCGCCGGGGAGCTGTTTTTT.

The rearrangement joins TRBV5-1 to TRBJ2-3; 11 bases agree with TRBD2. The CDR3 has 15 amino acids. Germline V gene data show CDR1 as SGHRS and CDR2 as YFSETQ. V gave up 5 bases and J gave up 5 bases; unmatched junction bases: 7. CDR3 bases: TGCGCCAGCAGGGAAGTAGCGGGGGGGCGAGATACGCAGTATTTT. Translated: CASREVAGGRDTQYF.

The sample holds a few counts of this clone. For the CDR3, the DNA is TGCGCCAGCAGCTTGGACAGGGCTAATTCACCCCTCCACTTT. Amino acids: CASSLDRANSPLHF. This sequence joins TRBV5-1 and TRBJ1-6; maybe TRBD1 (6 bases). In germline, CDR1 is SGHRS, CDR2 YFSETQ. Trimming pared 0 bases from V and 6 bases from J, leaving 7 bases between. This CDR3 has 14 residues.

J is TRBJ1-4 and V is TRBV7-9, with TRBD1 identical over 7 bases. V shed 0 bases, J shed 4 bases, and the junction held 2 bases outside the gene matches. There are 15 residues in the CDR3. Germline assignment: CDR1 SEHNR and CDR2 FQNEAQ (reference sequence). The CDR3 reads CASSLAWDSNEKLFF. The CDR3, as DNA: TGTGCCAGCAGCTTAGCTTGGGACAGTAATGAAAAACTGTTTTTT.

In its sample, this clone was seen once. The chain joins TRBV5-1 to TRBJ2-1, with 10 bases lining up with TRBD2. V lost 4 bases and J lost 3; bases outside the gene matches: 4. Looked up from germline, CDR1 is SGHRS and CDR2 is YFSETQ. The CDR3 is 15 residues long. The CDR3 here is CASSSGGARYNEQFF. The CDR3 DNA is TGCGCCAGCAGCAGCGGGGGGGCCCGCTACAATGAGCAGTTCTTC. The variable domain in full, completed from reference TRBV5-1 and TRBJ2-1, reads KAGVTQTPRYLIKTRGQQVTLSCSPISGHRSVSWYQQTPGQGLQFLFEYFSETQRNKGNFPGRFSGRQFSNSRSEMNVSTLELGDSALYLCASSSGGARYNEQFFGPGTRLTVL.

This sequence joins TRBV4-1 and TRBJ2-1, with 11 bases aligning to TRBD2. The junction had 13 bases not matched to a gene; V was cut back by 4 bases and J by 8 bases. Germline V gene data show CDR1 as MGHRA and CDR2 as YSYEKL. CDR3 length: 17 amino acids. CDR3 region: CASSLGWLAGGGDEQFF. Here the CDR3 DNA reads TGCGCCAGCAGCCTGGGCTGGCTAGCGGGAGGAGGGGATGAGCAGTTCTTC.

V is TRBV29-1 and J is TRBJ2-5, with 9 bases matching TRBD2. Germline values: CDR1 SQVTM, CDR2 ANQGSEA. This CDR3 is built from 15 residues. V gave up 3 bases and J gave up 5 bases; unmatched junction bases: 10. The CDR3 nucleotides are TGCAGCGTTGAGGCTAGCGGGGCCGAGTGGGAGACCCAGTACTTC. This encodes CSVEASGAEWETQYF.

This chain links TRBV25-1 with TRBJ2-5; 12 nucleotides agree with TRBD2. The CDR3 has 14 residues. CDR1 and CDR2 from the germline V gene are MGHDK and SYGVNS. The V segment lost 2 bases and the J segment 7 bases; nucleotides outside the gene matches: 2. CDR3 residues: CASSEELAGGTQYF. The CDR3 bases are TGTGCCAGCAGTGAAGAACTAGCGGGGGGGACCCAGTACTTC.

This chain links TRBV7-9 with TRBJ1-2, with 8 positions matching TRBD1. Trimming took 5 bases from V and 5 from J; bases not matched to a gene: 13. CDR1 is SEHNR, CDR2 FQNEAQ, per germline (reference sequence). The CDR3 runs 16 residues. The CDR3 DNA reads TGTGCCAGCAGCCCCCAACAGTGGACAGGGCTATATGGCTACACCTTC. Its protein product is CASSPQQWTGLYGYTF.

The CDR3, as DNA: TGTGCCAGCAGCTTAGCCCGACTAGCCCTCACAGATACGCAGTATTTT. It codes for CASSLARLALTDTQYF. This chain uses TRBV7-8 with TRBJ2-3; 7 bases map to TRBD2. Germline V gives CDR1 SGHVS, CDR2 FQNEAQ. Losses at the gene ends were 0 bases for V and 2 bases for J; bases not matched to a gene: 5. The CDR3 is 16 amino acids.

V and J are TRBV18 and TRBJ1-6; 9 bases fit TRBD1. Germline assignment: CDR1 KGHSH and CDR2 LQKENI. Unmatched junction bases numbered 13, after V lost 6 bases and J lost 7 bases. This CDR3 has 17 amino acids. The CDR3 region is CASSSSWGTGTNSPLHF. CDR3 DNA sequence: TGTGCCAGCTCCTCCTCATGGGGGACAGGGACGAATTCACCCCTCCACTTT.

The rearrangement uses TRBV27 and TRBJ2-1; 7 bases fit TRBD2. CDR1 and CDR2 from the germline V gene are MNHEY and SMNVEV (reference sequence). The ends lost 5 bases at V and 7 bases at J; junction bases unmatched: 8. The CDR3 totals 14 residues. The CDR3 spells CASSGWTRGNEQFF. The CDR3 DNA follows: TGTGCCAGCAGTGGCTGGACTAGAGGGAATGAGCAGTTCTTC.

J is TRBJ1-1 and V is TRBV14; D is ambiguous. Per the germline V gene, CDR1 is SGHDN and CDR2 is FVKESK. The CDR3 is made up of 12 amino acids. Trimming took off 2 bases at V and 6 bases at J, with 7 bases between the two ends. The CDR3 loop reads CASSQIPSEAFF. The DNA for the CDR3 is TGTGCCAGCAGCCAAATTCCATCTGAAGCTTTCTTT.

CDR3 residues: CASSPGQQLHTGELFF. CDR3 sequence (DNA): TGTGCCAGCAGCCCGGGACAACAGCTGCACACCGGGGAGCTGTTTTTT. The chain links TRBV11-2 to TRBJ2-2; weak D call: TRBD1 (6 bases). In germline, CDR1 is SGHAT, CDR2 FQNNGV. Trimming pared 5 bases from V and 3 bases from J, leaving 16 bases between. The CDR3 consists of 16 residues.

V and J are TRBV7-9 and TRBJ1-4, with 8 positions matching TRBD1. Germline lookup yields CDR1 SEHNR and CDR2 FQNEAQ (reference sequence). The CDR3 extends over 15 amino acids. Unmatched junction bases numbered 7, after V lost 5 bases and J lost 5 bases. The CDR3 nucleotides are TGTGCCAGCAGCCCCCCGGGACAGGCAAATGAAAAACTGTTTTTT. Its protein is CASSPPGQANEKLFF.